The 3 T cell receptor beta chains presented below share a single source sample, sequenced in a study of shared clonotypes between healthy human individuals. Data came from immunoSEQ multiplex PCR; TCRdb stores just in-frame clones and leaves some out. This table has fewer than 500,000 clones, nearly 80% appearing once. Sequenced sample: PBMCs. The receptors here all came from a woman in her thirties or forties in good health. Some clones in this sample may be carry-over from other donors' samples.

DNA for the CDR3: TGTGCCAGCAGCCGGGGACAGGGTCCCGGGGAGCTGTTTTTT. Amino acid sequence: CASSRGQGPGELFF. This sequence joins TRBV5-8 and TRBJ2-2, with TRBD1 identical over 9 bases. From germline, CDR1 is SGHTS and CDR2 YDEGEE. The CDR3 is made up of 14 amino acids. The V and J ends lost 4 bases and 6 bases, in that order; junction bases with no gene match: 4.

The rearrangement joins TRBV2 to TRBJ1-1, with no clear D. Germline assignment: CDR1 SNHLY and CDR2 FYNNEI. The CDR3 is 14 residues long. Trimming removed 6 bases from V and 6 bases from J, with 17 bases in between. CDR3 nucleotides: TGTGCCAGCAGCGTGGACCACTCGGTCCCTGAAGCTTTCTTT. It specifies CASSVDHSVPEAFF.

The CDR3: CASSLVPRGEQYF. The DNA for the CDR3 is TGTGCCAGCAGCTTAGTTCCGCGGGGGGAGCAGTACTTC. The chain uses TRBV7-2 and TRBJ2-7; 7 bases agree with TRBD2. V was clipped by 1 base and J by 7 bases; unmatched bases: 4. Germline lookup yields CDR1 SGHTA and CDR2 FQGNSA. This CDR3 is built from 13 residues.